This TCR beta chain appears in the sequencing data of a study of blood T cell repertoires in COVID-19. V lost 5 bases and J lost 7; bases outside the gene matches: 14. CDR1 is SGHDT, CDR2 YYEEEE, per germline. The CDR3 length is 16 residues. This clone showed up just a few times. The repertoire was sequenced with immunoSEQ multiplex PCR; TCRdb's copy has only in-frame clones and lacks some. Among fewer than 140,000 clones listed, about 79% were seen once. The TCR sequence derives from a man at least 80 years old with COVID-19, enrolled during active disease. The V call is TRBV5-6, the J call TRBJ2-1; 8 positions agree with TRBD1. The specimen sequenced was peripheral blood. DNA for the CDR3: TGTGCCAGCAGTACCTACCGGGACAGGCCAGTGAATGAGCAGTTCTTC. Translating it yields CASSTYRDRPVNEQFF. The full variable domain, in which reference TRBV5-6 and TRBJ2-1 provide the parts outside the CDR3, is DAGVTQSPTHLIKTRGQQVTLRCSPKSGHDTVSWYQQALGQGPQFIFQYYEEEERQRGNFPDRFSGHQFPNYSSELNVNALLLGDSALYLCASSTYRDRPVNEQFFGPGTRLTVL.